The 32 T cell receptor beta chains below come from one sample, sequenced in a study of response to subunit inactivated influenza vaccine. MiXCR, run by TCRdb on the RT-PCR reads, gives a single entry per CDR3 protein. This table has 800,000 to 1,000,000 distinct CDR3 sequences, 21% appearing once. Sequenced here: PBMCs from blood, sampled about 5 days after vaccination. Receptors were obtained from a man in his forties or fifties who received an inactivated influenza vaccine.

The chain links TRBV20-1 to TRBJ2-7; 8 bases align to TRBD2. Germline CDR1 is DFQATT and CDR2 is SNEGSKA (reference sequence). The CDR3 length is 12 residues. V dropped 3 bases and J dropped 7; count of bases not matched to a gene: 5. The CDR3 is CSASIAGREQYF. The CDR3 DNA follows: TGCAGTGCTAGTATAGCGGGGCGGGAGCAGTACTTC.

The sample holds a few counts of this clonotype. A junction end diverges from the germline sequence, so it may reflect a read error. The chain couples TRBV11-2 to TRBJ1-2; D call uncertain. CDR1 SGHAT and CDR2 FQNNGV come from the germline V gene. The CDR3 runs 13 residues. The CDR3 DNA follows: TGTGCCAGCAGTTACGGGCAGATTTATGGCTACACTTTC. Protein product: CASSYGQIYGYTF.

This clonotype showed up just a few times. The chain recombines TRBV6-2 or TRBV6-3 with TRBJ2-5; 9 bases fit TRBD1. CDR3 size: 15 residues. The trim removed 0 bases at V and 5 bases at J, leaving 4 bases unmatched. Germline V gene lookup returns CDR1 MNHEY and CDR2 SVGEGT. The CDR3 loop reads CASSYSEDRGETQYF. CDR3 sequence (DNA): TGTGCCAGCAGTTACTCCGAGGACAGGGGTGAGACCCAGTACTTC.

This sequence joins TRBV29-1 and TRBJ2-3; 10 positions match TRBD2. J gave up 3 bases and V 0 bases, and 9 bases lay outside the gene matches. Germline CDR1 reads SQVTM; CDR2 reads ANQGSEA. The CDR3 has 17 residues. The chain's CDR3 is CSVEDLLAGGLTDTQYF. CDR3 in DNA: TGCAGCGTTGAAGATCTCTTAGCGGGGGGCTTAACAGATACGCAGTATTTT.

V gene TRBV10-3 combines with J gene TRBJ2-7; 7 nucleotides match TRBD2. Germline V gene data show CDR1 as ENHRY and CDR2 as SYGVKD. The CDR3 spans 15 residues. V gave up 5 bases and J gave up 0 bases; unmatched junction bases: 7. The CDR3 region has the DNA TGTGCCATCAGTCCCCGGACGGGAGGCTCCTACGAGCAGTACTTC. Its translation is CAISPRTGGSYEQYF.

J is TRBJ2-6 and V is TRBV5-1; 9 bases agree with TRBD1. The germline gives CDR1 SGHRS, CDR2 YFSETQ. Unmatched junction bases numbered 8, after V lost 4 bases and J lost 0 bases. This CDR3 comprises 18 residues. CDR3 sequence: CASSTKDRGTSGANVLTF. The CDR3 DNA reads TGCGCCAGCAGCACGAAGGACAGGGGAACCTCTGGGGCCAACGTCCTGACTTTC.

The CDR3 protein is CASSSGQNNEQFF. The CDR3 bases are TGCGCCAGCAGCTCCGGACAGAACAATGAGCAGTTCTTC. This chain connects TRBV5-1 to TRBJ2-1; D may be TRBD1 (6 bases). The V gene lost 3 bases and the J gene lost 5 bases, with 9 bases spanning the gap. Germline V CDR1 and CDR2: SGHRS, YFSETQ. CDR3 length: 13 residues.

V and J are TRBV12-3 or TRBV12-4 and TRBJ2-7; 10 bases are a match to TRBD1. The CDR3 spans 13 residues. J gave up 5 bases and V 4 bases, and 2 bases lay outside the gene matches. In DNA form, the CDR3 reads TGTGCCAGCAGTTATGACAGGGGGCACGAGCAGTACTTC. Protein: CASSYDRGHEQYF.

This chain uses TRBV7-9 with TRBJ1-5, with 7 bases that match TRBD1. This CDR3 region has 13 residues. The V segment lost 5 bases and the J segment 5 bases; nucleotides outside the gene matches: 3. The germline V gene encodes CDR1 SEHNR and CDR2 FQNEAQ (reference sequence). The CDR3 spells CASSAGTDQPQHF. The CDR3 DNA is TGTGCCAGCAGCGCCGGGACAGATCAGCCCCAGCATTTT.

This rearrangement joins TRBV4-1 to TRBJ1-1; D perhaps matches TRBD1 (5 bases). CDR1 is MGHRA and CDR2 is YSYEKL in the germline V gene. This CDR3 is built from 19 residues. The germline V and J ends were trimmed by 3 bases and 1 base, with 24 bases remaining between them. DNA of the CDR3: TGCGCCAGCAGCCAGTACCAGACCAGAACGGGACCAAAGAACACTGAAGCTTTCTTT. Protein sequence: CASSQYQTRTGPKNTEAFF.

The sample holds a few counts of this clonotype. The rearrangement joins TRBV5-5 to TRBJ1-1, with D tentatively TRBD1 (5 bases). The germline CDR1 and CDR2 sequences are SGHKS and YYEKEE (reference sequence). The CDR3 has 17 amino acids. The V end was cut by 0 bases, the J end by 2 bases, with 17 bases between. The CDR3 spells CASSLDTQRGANTEAFF. The CDR3 DNA reads as TGTGCCAGCAGCTTGGACACCCAGCGTGGGGCAAACACTGAAGCTTTCTTT.

V usage is TRBV20-1 and J usage is TRBJ2-7, with 10 bases matching TRBD2. Germline trimming cut 7 bases from V and 2 bases from J; bases unmatched to any gene: 5. The CDR3 runs to 13 residues. CDR1 and CDR2 (germline): DFQATT, SNEGSKA (reference sequence). The CDR3 spells CSGQRGGPYEQYF. The DNA of the CDR3 is TGCAGTGGCCAGCGGGGGGGCCCCTACGAGCAGTACTTC.

In DNA, the CDR3 is TGCAGTGCTAGATGGGGGGCTAGCGGGAGGGCCAGGAATGAGCAGTTCTTC. It yields the protein CSARWGASGRARNEQFF. The rearrangement links TRBV20-1 to TRBJ2-1, with 12 bases that match TRBD2. The V gene's germline CDR1 is DFQATT and CDR2 SNEGSKA (reference sequence). The CDR3 length is 17 residues. After removal of 2 bases from V and 7 bases from J, the junction contained 12 bases not matched to a gene.

This chain uses TRBV4-1 with TRBJ2-3, with 7 bases identical to TRBD2. Per germline, CDR1 MGHRA and CDR2 YSYEKL. The CDR3 consists of 14 residues. V was pared by 0 bases and J by 6 bases, with 3 bases of the junction left unmatched. Written as DNA, the CDR3 is TGCGCCAGCAGCCAAGAACTAGCGTACGATACGCAGTATTTT. It specifies CASSQELAYDTQYF.

There are a few counts of this clonotype. The V and J genes are TRBV12-3 or TRBV12-4 and TRBJ1-6, with D hard to call. The V and J ends lost 3 bases and 5 bases respectively, with 11 bases between them. The CDR3 covers 15 residues. CDR3 loop: CASSLAGPDNSPLHF. The CDR3 nucleotides are TGTGCCAGCAGTTTGGCCGGGCCCGATAATTCACCCCTCCACTTT.

The genes are TRBV20-1 and TRBJ2-7; D gene uncertain. CDR1 is DFQATT, CDR2 SNEGSKA, per germline (reference sequence). The CDR3 loop spans 12 amino acids. Trimming pared 1 base from V and 1 base from J, leaving 5 bases between. The CDR3 here is CSARAGSYEQYF. CDR3 sequence (DNA): TGCAGTGCTAGAGCAGGTTCCTACGAGCAGTACTTC.

In this sample, this clonotype turned up a few times. The chain combines TRBV6-2 or TRBV6-3 with TRBJ2-7; TRBD1 is a possible D gene (6 bases). Germline V gene sequence: CDR1 MNHEY, CDR2 SVGEGT. The V gene lost 4 bases and the J gene lost 0 bases, with 16 bases spanning the gap. The CDR3 extends over 16 amino acids. The chain's CDR3 is CASSFRTAGSSYEQYF. For the CDR3, the DNA is TGTGCCAGCAGTTTCCGGACAGCTGGGAGCTCCTACGAGCAGTACTTC.

The chain uses TRBV20-1 and TRBJ2-1, with 7 nucleotides matching TRBD2. The CDR3 contains 13 residues. Trimming cost V 1 base and J 3 bases; bases outside gene matches: 0. CDR1 is DFQATT and CDR2 is SNEGSKA in the germline V gene (reference sequence). This CDR3 reads CSARAGGYNEQFF. For the CDR3, the DNA is TGCAGTGCTAGAGCGGGGGGCTACAATGAGCAGTTCTTC.

The V and J genes are TRBV20-1 and TRBJ2-7; D might be TRBD2 (6 bases). With 5 bases removed from V and 5 bases from J, the gap between germline ends came to 16 bases. From germline, CDR1 is DFQATT and CDR2 SNEGSKA (reference sequence). This CDR3 is 13 amino acids long. The CDR3 loop reads CSAPLFTSNEQYF. In DNA form, the CDR3 reads TGCAGTGCTCCTCTGTTTACTAGCAACGAGCAGTACTTC.

For this clonotype: One end of the junction varies from germline; a read error may be responsible. This chain links TRBV18 with TRBJ2-1; 8 positions match TRBD1. Per the germline V gene, CDR1 is KGHSH and CDR2 is LQKENI. CDR3 length: 17 residues. The CDR3 reads CASSPRLVTGVRDEQFF. The CDR3 DNA reads as TGTGCCAGCTCCCCACGGTTGGTGACAGGGGTGCGGGATGAGCAGTTCTTC.

This clonotype was counted between two and nine times. The V call is TRBV29-1, the J call TRBJ1-3, with D unresolved. Germline-derived CDR1 and CDR2 are SQVTM and ANQGSEA. V was shortened by 5 bases and J by 3 bases, with 11 bases between the two germline ends. This CDR3 is 13 amino acids long. The CDR3 nucleotides are TGCAGCGTTTCTCTAACAGTTGGAAACACCATATATTTT. Its translation is CSVSLTVGNTIYF.

The rearrangement uses TRBV27 and TRBJ2-1, with no clear D. V lost 0 bases and J lost 7, with 10 bases in between. The CDR3 has 14 amino acids. Germline CDR1 and CDR2: MNHEY and SMNVEV (reference sequence). CDR3 in DNA: TGTGCCAGCAGTTTATCTAGCTCCCGAAATGAGCAGTTCTTC. Translation gives CASSLSSSRNEQFF.

The genes are TRBV3-1 and TRBJ1-2; D is unclear. Germline CDR1 and CDR2: LGHDT and YNNKEL (reference sequence). The CDR3 is made up of 16 amino acids. V dropped 5 bases and J dropped 4 bases, with 20 bases sitting between them. The CDR3 sequence: CASSIRVFPSLYGYTF. The CDR3 DNA is TGTGCCAGCAGCATACGAGTATTCCCCTCCCTCTATGGCTACACCTTC.

This clonotype was picked up many times. This chain joins TRBV7-2 and TRBJ2-7; 11 positions match TRBD1. This CDR3 is built from 15 residues. Germline V gene sequence: CDR1 SGHTA, CDR2 FQGNSA. Losses at the gene ends were 5 bases for V and 7 bases for J; bases not matched to a gene: 10. The CDR3 DNA follows: TGTGCCAGCAGCAAACCGGGACAGGGGGTGGGTGAGCAGTACTTC. Its translation: CASSKPGQGVGEQYF.

This clonotype was seen a few times. This chain uses TRBV12-3 or TRBV12-4 with TRBJ2-1; possibly TRBD1 or TRBD2 for D (6 bases each). The CDR3 has 14 amino acids. V lost 5 bases to trimming and J lost 9 bases, with 17 bases between them. CDR3 loop: CASSGYREDGEQFF. CDR3 coding DNA: TGTGCCAGCAGTGGATACAGGGAGGACGGTGAGCAGTTCTTC.

A few counts support this clonotype. The chain employs TRBV5-1 and TRBJ2-3; 7 nucleotides agree with TRBD1. The ends lost 1 base at V and 5 bases at J; junction bases unmatched: 4. There are 14 residues in the CDR3. CDR1 is SGHRS, CDR2 YFSETQ, per germline. CDR3 sequence (DNA): TGCGCCAGCAGCTTGCAAGGGGGCAGAGATACGCAGTATTTT. It translates to CASSLQGGRDTQYF.

The table lists this clonotype with a count of one. The gene calls are TRBV9 and TRBJ2-4; possible D gene TRBD1, 6 bases. CDR1 and CDR2 (germline): SGDLS, YYNGEE. Trimming removed 4 bases at V and 8 bases at J, with 22 bases between. This CDR3 spans 16 amino acids. The CDR3 coding sequence is TGTGCCAGCAGCAGAACCCGAGGGACATTCACGGACATTCAGTACTTC. Its translation is CASSRTRGTFTDIQYF.

Ten or more counts support this clonotype. The V and J genes are TRBV29-1 and TRBJ1-5; D gene uncertain. CDR1 and CDR2 from the germline V gene are SQVTM and ANQGSEA. CDR3 length equals 12 residues. Trimming cost V 4 bases and J 1 base, with 5 bases left between them. The CDR3 DNA reads TGCAGCGTTGCGGGAAGCAATCAGCCCCAGCATTTT. As protein: CSVAGSNQPQHF.

The rearrangement uses TRBV28 and TRBJ2-5; D not resolved. CDR3 length: 13 amino acids. Trimming cost V 3 bases and J 1 base, with 6 bases left between them. The V gene's germline CDR1 is MDHEN and CDR2 SYDVKM. The CDR3 DNA reads TGTGCCAGCAGTTTTTTCACCCAAGAGACCCAGTACTTC. Protein: CASSFFTQETQYF. Looking up the rest from reference TRBV28 and TRBJ2-5 gives the full variable domain: DVKVTQSSRYLVKRTGEKVFLECVQDMDHENMFWYRQDPGLGLRLIYFSYDVKMKEKGDIPEGYSVSREKKERFSLILESASTNQTSMYLCASSFFTQETQYFGPGTRLLVL.

This chain uses TRBV10-3 with TRBJ1-5, with D perhaps matching TRBD1 (6 bases). CDR1 is ENHRY, CDR2 SYGVKD, per germline. Trimming removed 5 bases at V and 0 bases at J, with 14 bases between. The CDR3 loop spans 16 amino acids. The CDR3 region has the DNA TGTGCCATCAGTACAGGGTCACCAGTTAGCAATCAGCCCCAGCATTTT. This translates into CAISTGSPVSNQPQHF.

This clonotype has at least ten counts. The J gene is TRBJ2-7, the V gene TRBV5-1; weak D call: TRBD2 (5 bases). In germline, CDR1 is SGHRS, CDR2 YFSETQ. The CDR3 totals 17 residues. Trimming shortened V by 0 bases and J by 0 bases, and 16 bases separated the two germline ends. Written as DNA, the CDR3 is TGCGCCAGCAGCTTGGATGTAGAGAAGAGCGGCTCCTACGAGCAGTACTTC. Residues: CASSLDVEKSGSYEQYF.

This clonotype was observed a few times. The chain has TRBV12-3 or TRBV12-4 and TRBJ1-4; D uncertain. The CDR3 spans 15 residues. V lost 2 bases and J lost 0, with 7 bases in between. The CDR3 DNA is TGTGCCAGCAGTTTACGCCCCGCAACTAATGAAAAACTGTTTTTT. This sequence encodes CASSLRPATNEKLFF.